Following are 2 T cell receptor beta chains from one sample sequenced in a study of blood T cells in healthy people across ages. Alongside a J-beta primer mix, a sample-barcoded 5' primer served in a second PCR lasting about 7 to 12 cycles. TCRdb used MiXCR to reprocess the 5' RACE reads, holding one entry per CDR3 protein. There are around 940,000 distinct CDR3 sequences in the sample; 51% occur only once, and about 22% lies in the top ten. Sample: blood. These TCRs come from a woman aged 55-69 years in good health.

Only a few counts were recorded for this clonotype. V and J are TRBV7-6 and TRBJ1-6, with 7 nucleotides matching TRBD1. The germline CDR1 and CDR2 sequences are SGHVS and FNYEAQ. Unmatched junction bases numbered 7, after V lost 5 bases and J lost 6 bases. The CDR3 is made up of 15 amino acids. The CDR3 DNA sequence: TGTGCCAGCAGCCCTCGGACAGGTTTTAATTCACCCCTCCACTTT. It specifies CASSPRTGFNSPLHF.

In the case of this clonotype: A much larger clone lies one base from this, so it may be a read error. J is TRBJ2-5 and V is TRBV6-6; a possible D gene is TRBD2 (6 bases). Per the germline V gene, CDR1 is MNHNY and CDR2 is SVGAGI (reference sequence). This CDR3 spans 17 amino acids. CDR3 sequence reads: CASSRFTEGFVQEIQYF. The CDR3 nucleotides are TGTGCCAGCAGTCGTTTTACGGAGGGTTTCGTACAAGAGATCCAGTACTTC.